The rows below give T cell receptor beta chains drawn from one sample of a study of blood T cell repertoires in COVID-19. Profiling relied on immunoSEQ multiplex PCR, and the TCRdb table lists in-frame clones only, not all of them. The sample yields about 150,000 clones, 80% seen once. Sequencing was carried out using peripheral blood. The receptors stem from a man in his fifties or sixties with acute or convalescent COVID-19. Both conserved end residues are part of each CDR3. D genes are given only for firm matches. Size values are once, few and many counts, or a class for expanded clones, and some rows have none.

TGTGCCAGCAGCCACTTGGGACAGCCCGGGCGTGGTGAAAAACTGTTTTTT CASSHLGQPGRGEKLFF TRBJ1-4 once TRBV3-1/TRBV3-2 TRBD1
TGTGCCAGTAGGGACCCCGGGACAGATTATGGCTACACCTTC CASRDPGTDYGYTF TRBJ1-2 NA TRBV19 TRBD1
TGTGCCAGTAGACGGAGGAGCAATCAGCCCCAGCATTTT CASRRRSNQPQHF TRBJ1-5 few TRBV19 NA
TGTGCCTGGAGTGGCCGAACCCTTATGGACAGCCAGGGCGAAAAACTGTTTTTT CAWSGRTLMDSQGEKLFF TRBJ1-4 NA TRBV30 NA
TGTGCCAGCTCCACCTCCAGGGGGGTCTACAATGAGCAGTTCTTC CASSTSRGVYNEQFF TRBJ2-1 once TRBV3-1/TRBV3-2 NA
TGTGCCAGCAGCCAAGATCGTAATTCACCCCTCCACTTT CASSQDRNSPLHF TRBJ1-6 NA TRBV4-2 NA
TGCGCCAGCAGCCAAGAGTTAAGGGAGGTAGGGGCAACTAATGAAAAACTGTTTTTT CASSQELREVGATNEKLFF TRBJ1-4 NA TRBV4-3 NA
TGTGCCAGCAGTTACTTAGGGGAATTAGGGGAGACCCAGTACTTC CASSYLGELGETQYF TRBJ2-5 NA TRBV6-2/TRBV6-3 NA
TGCGCCAGCAGCCGAGTTACCGGGACAGGGGCTAGTGGGGCCAACGTCCTGACTTTC CASSRVTGTGASGANVLTF TRBJ2-6 NA TRBV4-3 TRBD1
TGTGCCAGCACTGGGGAGGGTCAGCCCCAGCATTTT CASTGEGQPQHF TRBJ1-5 few TRBV6-5 NA
TGTGCCAGCAGTTACCCGCCCGGGACAGGGTATTCACCCCTCCACTTT CASSYPPGTGYSPLHF TRBJ1-6 NA TRBV6-2/TRBV6-3 TRBD1
TGTGCCAGCAGTTATAGTGGAGATCCGTACAATGAGCAGTTCTTC CASSYSGDPYNEQFF TRBJ2-1 NA TRBV6-5 NA
TGTGCCAGCAGCCCCTCTTGGACTGGCCAAGAGACCCAGTACTTC CASSPSWTGQETQYF TRBJ2-5 NA TRBV7-9 NA
TGTGCCAGCAGTCGGACAGACAACTATGGCTACACCTTC CASSRTDNYGYTF TRBJ1-2 NA TRBV5-4 NA
TGTGCCAGCAGCTACGAACTTCGAAACACCGGGGAGCTGTTTTTT CASSYELRNTGELFF TRBJ2-2 NA TRBV5-4 NA
TGTGCCAGCAGCGTCCGACAGGGGGGGGACACTGAAGCTTTCTTT CASSVRQGGDTEAFF TRBJ1-1 NA TRBV9 TRBD1
TGTGCCAGTAGTGTACCTAGCGGGGAGCTCTACAATGAGCAGTTCTTC CASSVPSGELYNEQFF TRBJ2-1 NA TRBV19 TRBD2
TGTGCCACCAGTGCTCCCGGGACAGGCTCCTACGAGCAGTACTTC CATSAPGTGSYEQYF TRBJ2-7 NA TRBV24-1 TRBD1
TGCAGCGTGACGACAGGGGGAGGTAGTGAAGCTTTCTTT CSVTTGGGSEAFF TRBJ1-1 NA TRBV29-1 TRBD1
TGTGCCAGCAGAACCGGGACTAGCGGCACAGATACGCAGTATTTT CASRTGTSGTDTQYF TRBJ2-3 NA TRBV28 TRBD2
TGTGCCAGTAGTTCTGGGACAGTTAATTCACCCCTCCACTTT CASSSGTVNSPLHF TRBJ1-6 NA TRBV19 TRBD1
TGTGCCAGCAGTCCGGGGACTAGCGGGGGGGGAGATACGCAGTATTTT CASSPGTSGGGDTQYF TRBJ2-3 NA TRBV2 TRBD2
TGTGCCAGTAGTCGATCAGGGGCCCAAAATCAGCCCCAGCATTTT CASSRSGAQNQPQHF TRBJ1-5 few TRBV19 NA
TGTGCCAGCAGCTCAGACCTACTAGCGGGGGGCTACAATGAGCAGTTCTTC CASSSDLLAGGYNEQFF TRBJ2-1 NA TRBV5-8 TRBD2
TGTGCCAGCACGAGGACAGCTAACACTGAAGCTTTCTTT CASTRTANTEAFF TRBJ1-1 once TRBV6-5 NA
TGTGCCAGCAGCCAAGGGGCGACAGCTTACAATGAGCAGTTCTTC CASSQGATAYNEQFF TRBJ2-1 few TRBV3-1/TRBV3-2 NA
TGTGCCAGCAGTGAAAGCAGGCGGGCAAACATTCAGTACTTC CASSESRRANIQYF TRBJ2-4 NA TRBV6-1 NA
TGCGCCAGCAGCCCAGGGGGGGCTAGCGGGTACTCCTACGAGCAGTACTTC CASSPGGASGYSYEQYF TRBJ2-7 few TRBV4-1 NA
TGTGCCAGCCGGGAAGCCGTCGGCACAGATACGCAGTATTTT CASREAVGTDTQYF TRBJ2-3 NA TRBV5-4 NA
TGTGCCAGCAGACTGACGGGAGTCGAAGCCGGGGAGCTGTTTTTT CASRLTGVEAGELFF TRBJ2-2 NA TRBV28 NA
TGTGCCAGCAGCCACTCTCGAAAGGGGAATAGCGGGAGGGAGCAGTTCTTC CASSHSRKGNSGREQFF TRBJ2-1 NA TRBV3-1/TRBV3-2 TRBD2
TGTGCCAGCAGCTTCGCAGCGGGTGGCTACACCTTC CASSFAAGGYTF TRBJ1-2 NA TRBV11-2 NA
TGTGCCAGCAGGCCTGACAGAGGAAACACCATATATTTT CASRPDRGNTIYF TRBJ1-3 few TRBV9 NA
TGCGCCAGCAGCCAAGAGCCAGGGGACAGGTATGGCTACACCTTC CASSQEPGDRYGYTF TRBJ1-2 NA TRBV4-3 TRBD1
TGTGCCAGCAGCCAACCCAGCGGGGGGCGCCAAGAGACCCAGTACTTC CASSQPSGGRQETQYF TRBJ2-5 NA TRBV3-1/TRBV3-2 TRBD2
TGTGCCAGCAGCCGGGGGGGAACCTACAATGAGCAGTTCTTC CASSRGGTYNEQFF TRBJ2-1 NA TRBV4-2 TRBD2
TGCGCCAGCAGCCAAGCGGCGGGGGGCTCCTACAATGAGCAGTTCTTC CASSQAAGGSYNEQFF TRBJ2-1 once TRBV4-1 TRBD2
TGTGCCAGCAGCTCTGGGGGCAGGAGGACTGAAGCTTTCTTT CASSSGGRRTEAFF TRBJ1-1 NA TRBV5-4 NA
TGTGCCAGCACGCCGGCCAGGGGTAACACAGATACGCAGTATTTT CASTPARGNTDTQYF TRBJ2-3 NA TRBV7-9 NA
TGTGCCAGCAGCCAGAGGGGGGGCGGGTACGAGCAGTACTTC CASSQRGGGYEQYF TRBJ2-7 NA TRBV14 NA
TGTGCCAGCAGGTCCCGGGAAGGGAGAGAAAAACTGTTTTTT CASRSREGREKLFF TRBJ1-4 NA TRBV9 NA
TGTGCCAGCAGCTCAAGGGCCGGGACAGTTCCTGGAAACACCATATATTTT CASSSRAGTVPGNTIYF TRBJ1-3 once TRBV7-8 TRBD1
TGTGCCAGCAGCCCAGACGGCGGGAGGGCCTACGAGCAGTACTTC CASSPDGGRAYEQYF TRBJ2-7 NA TRBV11-1 TRBD2
TGTGCCAGCAGCTTGAAGGGGGCTCCTAATGAAAAACTGTTTTTT CASSLKGAPNEKLFF TRBJ1-4 NA TRBV7-9 TRBD1
TGTGCCAGCAGTTACGAAAGGAGCGGCTACACCTTC CASSYERSGYTF TRBJ1-2 NA TRBV6-6 NA
TGTGCCAGCAGCCCGGGACAGGGGAGAGAGACCCAGTACTTC CASSPGQGRETQYF TRBJ2-5 NA TRBV5-8 TRBD1
TGTGCCAGTAGCCTCGGGGGGACAGGGGTGGAAGAGCAGTACTTC CASSLGGTGVEEQYF TRBJ2-7 NA TRBV19 TRBD1
TGTGCCAGCAGCGCCCGGGACTACAACTACGAGCAGTACTTC CASSARDYNYEQYF TRBJ2-7 NA TRBV9 TRBD2
TGTGCCAGTACCATTGTCACAGGGACCCCAACCGGGACTAGCGGGTCGAGCTCCTACAATGAGCAGTTCTTC CASTIVTGTPTGTSGSSSYNEQFF TRBJ2-1 NA TRBV19 TRBD2
TGTGCCAGCAGACCCCGACTAGCGGGGTTTGCCAATGAGCAGTTCTTC CASRPRLAGFANEQFF TRBJ2-1 NA TRBV27 TRBD2
TGTGCCAGCAGCCAAGTTGCCAGCGGGAGGGCAGGTTACGAGCAGTACTTC CASSQVASGRAGYEQYF TRBJ2-7 NA TRBV3-1/TRBV3-2 TRBD2
TGTGCCAGTAGTAACCAGATAACAGATACGCAGTATTTT CASSNQITDTQYF TRBJ2-3 NA TRBV19 NA
TGTGCCAGCAGTGAAGTCAGGAAAGATACGCAGTATTTT CASSEVRKDTQYF TRBJ2-3 NA TRBV6-1 NA
TGTGCCAGCAGCCGACAGGTCACAGATACGCAGTATTTT CASSRQVTDTQYF TRBJ2-3 NA TRBV7-3 NA